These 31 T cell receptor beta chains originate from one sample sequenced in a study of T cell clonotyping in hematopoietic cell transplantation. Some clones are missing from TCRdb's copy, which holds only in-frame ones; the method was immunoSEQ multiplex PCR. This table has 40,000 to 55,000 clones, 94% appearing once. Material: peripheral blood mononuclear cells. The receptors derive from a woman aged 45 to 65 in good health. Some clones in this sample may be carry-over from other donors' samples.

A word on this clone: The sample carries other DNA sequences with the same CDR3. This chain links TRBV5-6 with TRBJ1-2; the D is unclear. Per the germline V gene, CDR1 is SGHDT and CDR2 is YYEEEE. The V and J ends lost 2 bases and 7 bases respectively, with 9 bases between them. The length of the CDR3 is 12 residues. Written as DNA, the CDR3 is TGTGCCAGCAGCTTAATAACCGGTGGCTACACCTTC. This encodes CASSLITGGYTF. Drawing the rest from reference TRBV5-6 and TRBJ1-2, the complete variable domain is DAGVTQSPTHLIKTRGQQVTLRCSPKSGHDTVSWYQQALGQGPQFIFQYYEEEERQRGNFPDRFSGHQFPNYSSELNVNALLLGDSALYLCASSLITGGYTFGSGTRLTVV.

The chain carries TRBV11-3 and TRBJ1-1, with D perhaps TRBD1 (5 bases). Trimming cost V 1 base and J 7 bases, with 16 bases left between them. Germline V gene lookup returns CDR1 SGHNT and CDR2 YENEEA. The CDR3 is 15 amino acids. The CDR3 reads CASSLGMRGPGEAFF. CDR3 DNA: TGTGCCAGCAGCTTAGGCATGCGGGGCCCCGGTGAAGCTTTCTTT.

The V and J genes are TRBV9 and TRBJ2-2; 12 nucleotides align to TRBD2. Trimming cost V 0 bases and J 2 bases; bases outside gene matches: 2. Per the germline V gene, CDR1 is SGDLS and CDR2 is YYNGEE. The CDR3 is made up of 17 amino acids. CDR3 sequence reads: CASSVGTSGVNTGELFF. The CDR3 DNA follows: TGTGCCAGCAGCGTAGGGACTAGCGGGGTCAACACCGGGGAGCTGTTTTTT.

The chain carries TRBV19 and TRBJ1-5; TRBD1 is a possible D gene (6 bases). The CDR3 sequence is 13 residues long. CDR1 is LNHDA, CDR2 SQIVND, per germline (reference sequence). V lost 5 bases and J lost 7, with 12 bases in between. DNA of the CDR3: TGTGCCAGTAGTCAGGGACAACCACAGCCCCAGCATTTT. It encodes CASSQGQPQPQHF.

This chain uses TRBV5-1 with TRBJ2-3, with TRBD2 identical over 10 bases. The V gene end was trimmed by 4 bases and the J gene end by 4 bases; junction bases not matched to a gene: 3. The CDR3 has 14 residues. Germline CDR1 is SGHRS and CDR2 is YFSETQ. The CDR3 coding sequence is TGCGCCAGCAGCATCACTAGCGGGGCAGATACGCAGTATTTT. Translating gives CASSITSGADTQYF.

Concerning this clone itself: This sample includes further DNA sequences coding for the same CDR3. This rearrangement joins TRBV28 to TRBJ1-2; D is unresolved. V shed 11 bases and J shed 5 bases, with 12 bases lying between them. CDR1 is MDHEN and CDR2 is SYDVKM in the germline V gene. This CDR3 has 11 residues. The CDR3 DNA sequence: TGTGCCGTTACCGCGGATTATGGCTACACCTTC. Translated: CAVTADYGYTF.

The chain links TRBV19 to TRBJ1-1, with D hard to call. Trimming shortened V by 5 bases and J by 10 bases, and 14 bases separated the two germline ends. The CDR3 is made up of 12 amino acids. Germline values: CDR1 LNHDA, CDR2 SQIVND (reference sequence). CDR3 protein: CASSPSSVGAFF. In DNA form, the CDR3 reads TGTGCCAGTAGTCCCAGCTCCGTCGGAGCTTTCTTT.

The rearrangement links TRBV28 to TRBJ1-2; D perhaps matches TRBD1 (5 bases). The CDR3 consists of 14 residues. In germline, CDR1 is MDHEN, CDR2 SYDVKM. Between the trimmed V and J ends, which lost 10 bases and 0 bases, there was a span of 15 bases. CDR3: CAIGMTAANYGYTF. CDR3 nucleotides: TGTGCCATCGGAATGACAGCAGCTAACTATGGCTACACCTTC.

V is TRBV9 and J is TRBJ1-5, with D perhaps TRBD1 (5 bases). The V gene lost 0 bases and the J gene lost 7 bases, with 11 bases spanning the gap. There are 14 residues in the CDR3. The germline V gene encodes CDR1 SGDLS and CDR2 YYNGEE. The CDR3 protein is CASSVGQGGQPQHF. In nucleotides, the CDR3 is TGTGCCAGCAGCGTAGGGCAGGGAGGGCAGCCCCAGCATTTT.

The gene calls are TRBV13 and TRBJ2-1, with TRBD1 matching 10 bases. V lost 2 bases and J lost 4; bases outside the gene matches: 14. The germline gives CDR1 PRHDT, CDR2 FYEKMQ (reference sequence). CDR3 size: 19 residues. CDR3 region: CASSLKDFARDRGYNEQFF. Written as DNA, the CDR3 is TGTGCCAGCAGCTTAAAGGACTTCGCCCGGGACAGGGGATACAATGAGCAGTTCTTC.

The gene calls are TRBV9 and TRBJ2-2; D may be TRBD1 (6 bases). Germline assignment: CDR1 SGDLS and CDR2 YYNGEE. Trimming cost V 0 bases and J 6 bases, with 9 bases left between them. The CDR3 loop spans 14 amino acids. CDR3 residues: CASSVEAGAGELFF. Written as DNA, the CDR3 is TGTGCCAGCAGCGTAGAGGCAGGGGCCGGGGAGCTGTTTTTT.

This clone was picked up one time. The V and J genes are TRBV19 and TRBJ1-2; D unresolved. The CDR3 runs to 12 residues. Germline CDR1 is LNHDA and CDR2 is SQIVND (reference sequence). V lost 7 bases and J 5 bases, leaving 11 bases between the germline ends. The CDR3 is CASTFAGYGYTF. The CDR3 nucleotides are TGTGCCAGTACTTTCGCGGGGTATGGCTACACCTTC.

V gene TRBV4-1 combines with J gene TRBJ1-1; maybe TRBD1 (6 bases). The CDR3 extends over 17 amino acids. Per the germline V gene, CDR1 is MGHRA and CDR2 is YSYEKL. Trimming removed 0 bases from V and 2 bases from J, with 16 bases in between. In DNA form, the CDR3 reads TGCGCCAGCAGCCAAGATCCCCCGACAGGCTTAAACACTGAAGCTTTCTTT. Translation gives CASSQDPPTGLNTEAFF.

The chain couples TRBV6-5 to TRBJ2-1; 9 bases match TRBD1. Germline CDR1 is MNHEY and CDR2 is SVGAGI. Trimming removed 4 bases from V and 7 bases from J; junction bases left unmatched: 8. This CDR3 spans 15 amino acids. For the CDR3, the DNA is TGTGCCAGCAGTTCACTACAGGGGGCGCGAAATGAGCAGTTCTTC. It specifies CASSSLQGARNEQFF.

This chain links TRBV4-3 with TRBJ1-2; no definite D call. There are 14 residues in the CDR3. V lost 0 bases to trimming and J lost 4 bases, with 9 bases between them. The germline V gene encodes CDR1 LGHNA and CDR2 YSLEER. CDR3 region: CASSQENWIYGYTF. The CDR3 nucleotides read TGCGCCAGCAGCCAAGAGAATTGGATCTATGGCTACACCTTC.

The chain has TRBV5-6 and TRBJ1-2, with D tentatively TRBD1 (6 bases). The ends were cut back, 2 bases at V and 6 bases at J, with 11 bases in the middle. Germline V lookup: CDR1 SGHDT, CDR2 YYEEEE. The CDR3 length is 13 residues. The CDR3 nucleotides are TGTGCCAGCAGCTTCGAACAGGGCGATGGCTACACCTTC. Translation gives CASSFEQGDGYTF.

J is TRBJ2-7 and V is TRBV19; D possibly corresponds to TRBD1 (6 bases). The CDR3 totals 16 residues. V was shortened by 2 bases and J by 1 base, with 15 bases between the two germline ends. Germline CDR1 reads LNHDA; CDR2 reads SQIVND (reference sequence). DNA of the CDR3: TGTGCCAGTAGTATAATCAAGACAGGTAGTTCCTACGAGCAGTACTTC. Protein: CASSIIKTGSSYEQYF.

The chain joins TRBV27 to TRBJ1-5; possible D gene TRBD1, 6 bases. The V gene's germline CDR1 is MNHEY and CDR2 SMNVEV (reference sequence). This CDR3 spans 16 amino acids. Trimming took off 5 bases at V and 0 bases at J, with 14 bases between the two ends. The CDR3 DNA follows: TGTGCCAGCAGTCCCCGGGGGGCGTATAGCAATCAGCCCCAGCATTTT. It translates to CASSPRGAYSNQPQHF.

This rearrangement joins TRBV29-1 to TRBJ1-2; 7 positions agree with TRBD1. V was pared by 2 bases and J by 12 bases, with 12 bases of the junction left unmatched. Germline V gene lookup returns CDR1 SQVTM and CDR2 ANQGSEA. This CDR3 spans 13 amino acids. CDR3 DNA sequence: TGCAGCGTTGAAACCGCCTCGGGACAGACCCACACCTTC. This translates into CSVETASGQTHTF.

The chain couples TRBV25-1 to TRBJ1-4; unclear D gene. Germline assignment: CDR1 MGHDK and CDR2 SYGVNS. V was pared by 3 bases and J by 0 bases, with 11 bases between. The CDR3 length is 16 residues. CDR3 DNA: TGTGCCAGCAGTGAGTTTTTTACAGCAACTAATGAAAAACTGTTTTTT. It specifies CASSEFFTATNEKLFF. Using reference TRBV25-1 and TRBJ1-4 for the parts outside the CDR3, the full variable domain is EADIYQTPRYLVIGTGKKITLECSQTMGHDKMYWYQQDPGMELHLIHYSYGVNSTEKGDLSSESTVSRIRTEHFPLTLESARPSHTSQYLCASSEFFTATNEKLFFGSGTQLSVL.

As DNA, the CDR3 is TGTGCCAGCAGTCAACTACAGGGGGCTGCTCAGCCCCAGCATTTT. Translation gives CASSQLQGAAQPQHF. J is TRBJ1-5 and V is TRBV27, with 9 nucleotides matching TRBD1. CDR3 length: 15 amino acids. Germline CDR1 reads MNHEY; CDR2 reads SMNVEV (reference sequence). J lost 6 bases, V lost 5 bases, and 8 bases had no gene match.

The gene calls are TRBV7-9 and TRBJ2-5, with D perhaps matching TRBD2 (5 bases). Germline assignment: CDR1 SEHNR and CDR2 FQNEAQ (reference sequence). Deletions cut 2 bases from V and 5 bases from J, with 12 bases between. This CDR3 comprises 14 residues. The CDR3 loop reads CASSLSGYGETQYF. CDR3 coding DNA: TGTGCCAGCAGCTTATCGGGGTACGGGGAGACCCAGTACTTC.

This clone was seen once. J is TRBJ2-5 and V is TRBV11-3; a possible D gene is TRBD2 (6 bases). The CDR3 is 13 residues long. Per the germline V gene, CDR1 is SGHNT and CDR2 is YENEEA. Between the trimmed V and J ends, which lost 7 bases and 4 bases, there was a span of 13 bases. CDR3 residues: CASNDGGVETQYF. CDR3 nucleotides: TGTGCCAGCAACGACGGGGGTGTAGAGACCCAGTACTTC.

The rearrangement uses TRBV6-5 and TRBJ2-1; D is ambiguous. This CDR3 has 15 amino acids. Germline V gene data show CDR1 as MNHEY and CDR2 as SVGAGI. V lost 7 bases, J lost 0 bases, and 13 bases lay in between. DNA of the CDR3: TGTGCCAGCAACCAAGGCTCATTCTCCTACAATGAGCAGTTCTTC. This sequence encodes CASNQGSFSYNEQFF.

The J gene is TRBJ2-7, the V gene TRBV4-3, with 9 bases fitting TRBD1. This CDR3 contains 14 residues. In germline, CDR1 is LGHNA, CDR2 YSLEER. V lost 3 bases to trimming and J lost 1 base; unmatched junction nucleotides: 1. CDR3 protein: CASSQGQGSYEQYF. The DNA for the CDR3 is TGCGCCAGCAGCCAGGGACAGGGTTCCTACGAGCAGTACTTC.

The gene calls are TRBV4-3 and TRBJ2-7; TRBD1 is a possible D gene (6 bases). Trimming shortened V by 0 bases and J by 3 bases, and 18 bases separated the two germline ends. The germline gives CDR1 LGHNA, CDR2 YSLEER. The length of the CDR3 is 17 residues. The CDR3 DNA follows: TGCGCCAGCAGCCAAGAGTACTGGGGACAAGGGGTCTACGAGCAGTACTTC. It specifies CASSQEYWGQGVYEQYF.

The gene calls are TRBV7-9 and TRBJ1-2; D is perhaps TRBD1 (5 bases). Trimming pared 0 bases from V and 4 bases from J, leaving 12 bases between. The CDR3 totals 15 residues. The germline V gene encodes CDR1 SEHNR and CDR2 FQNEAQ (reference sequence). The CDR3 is CASSLALGGSYGYTF. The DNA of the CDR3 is TGTGCCAGCAGCTTAGCGCTGGGGGGATCCTATGGCTACACCTTC.

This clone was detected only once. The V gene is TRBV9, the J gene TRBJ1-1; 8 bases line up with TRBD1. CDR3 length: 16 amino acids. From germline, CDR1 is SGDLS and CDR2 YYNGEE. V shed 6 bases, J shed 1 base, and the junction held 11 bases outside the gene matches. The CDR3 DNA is TGTGCCAGCACCTTGGCGGCAGGGGGCGGGAACACTGAAGCTTTCTTT. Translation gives CASTLAAGGGNTEAFF.

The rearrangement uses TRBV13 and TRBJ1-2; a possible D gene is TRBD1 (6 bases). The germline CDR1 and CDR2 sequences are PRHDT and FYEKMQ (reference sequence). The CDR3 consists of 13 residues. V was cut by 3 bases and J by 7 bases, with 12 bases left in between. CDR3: CASSLGGSRGYTF. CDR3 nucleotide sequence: TGTGCCAGCAGCTTGGGGGGCAGTCGTGGCTACACCTTC.

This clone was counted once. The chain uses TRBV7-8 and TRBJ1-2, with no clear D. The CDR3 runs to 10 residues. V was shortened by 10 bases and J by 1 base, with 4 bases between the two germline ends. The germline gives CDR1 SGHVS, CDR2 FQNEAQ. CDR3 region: CATFNYGYTF. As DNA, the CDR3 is TGTGCCACCTTTAACTATGGCTACACCTTC.

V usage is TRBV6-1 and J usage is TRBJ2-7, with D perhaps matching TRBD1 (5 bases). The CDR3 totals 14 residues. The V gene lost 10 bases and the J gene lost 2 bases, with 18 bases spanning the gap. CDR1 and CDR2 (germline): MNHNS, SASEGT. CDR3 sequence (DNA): TGTGCCACCTGGGCTCAGGGTGGGACCTACGAGCAGTACTTC. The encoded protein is CATWAQGGTYEQYF.